The clone carrying this TCR beta chain was seen only a few times. TCRdb re-analysed the RT-PCR reads in MiXCR, keeping a single row per CDR3 protein. The sample lists almost 700,000 distinct CDR3 sequences; approximately 15% were seen once. After removal of 3 bases from V and 8 bases from J, the junction contained 7 bases not matched to a gene. The CDR3 runs to 15 residues. Looked up from germline, CDR1 is SGDLS and CDR2 is YYNGEE. The receptor was derived from a female donor in good health, serving as a healthy control. The V gene is TRBV9, the J gene TRBJ1-4; 10 bases agree with TRBD1. The sequenced sample consisted of memory CD4+ T cells from blood. CDR3 bases: TGTGCCAGCAGCGCCTGGGACAGGGGCGAAGAAAAACTGTTTTTT. It codes for CASSAWDRGEEKLFF.